The 27 T cell receptor beta chains below come from one sample, sequenced in a study of cytomegalovirus exposure and HLA in healthy donors. Amplification used 60 Vbeta primers and 13 Jbeta primers. Data came from immunoSEQ multiplex PCR; TCRdb stores just in-frame clones and leaves some out. Seen here are under 150,000 clones, 70% to 90% observed once, and the top ten hold 3.5% to 5.5%. The sequenced sample consisted of PBMCs. These receptor sequences come from a woman between 40 and 55 years old in good health and CMV-seropositive.

The chain carries TRBV28 and TRBJ1-6; 9 bases agree with TRBD1. The germline V gene encodes CDR1 MDHEN and CDR2 SYDVKM. J was trimmed by 5 bases and V by 6 bases; bases with no gene match: 5. This CDR3 contains 15 residues. The DNA for the CDR3 is TGTGCCAGCAGCCCTTGGACAGGGGATAATTCACCCCTCCACTTT. This gives the protein CASSPWTGDNSPLHF.

V is TRBV7-3 and J is TRBJ2-1, with D tentatively TRBD2 (5 bases). The V gene lost 0 bases and the J gene lost 8 bases, with 8 bases spanning the gap. Germline CDR1 SGHTA, CDR2 FQGTGA. CDR3 length: 13 residues. This CDR3 reads CASSLTPGDEQFF. Here the CDR3 DNA reads TGTGCCAGCAGCTTAACTCCCGGGGATGAGCAGTTCTTC.

V is TRBV14 and J is TRBJ2-1; no firm D call. Germline assignment: CDR1 SGHDN and CDR2 FVKESK. This CDR3 is built from 14 residues. Trimming left V 0 bases short and J 7 bases short, with 10 bases between. CDR3 DNA: TGTGCCAGCAGCCAAGATTTGCGGCGGAATGAGCAGTTCTTC. Residues: CASSQDLRRNEQFF.

This chain links TRBV27 with TRBJ1-1; TRBD1 is a possible D gene (5 bases). Germline V gene data show CDR1 as MNHEY and CDR2 as SMNVEV (reference sequence). V was pared by 2 bases and J by 4 bases, with 5 bases between. The CDR3 sequence is 12 residues long. The CDR3 protein is CASSLTGTEAFF. The CDR3 nucleotides read TGTGCCAGCAGTTTAACAGGCACTGAAGCTTTCTTT.

In nucleotides, the CDR3 is TGTGCCAGCAGTGACAAGTCGGGTTCGTACAATGAGCAGTTCTTC. It encodes CASSDKSGSYNEQFF. This chain joins TRBV6-4 and TRBJ2-1; no clear D. Trimming left V 2 bases short and J 4 bases short, with 12 bases between. The CDR3 runs 15 residues. Looked up from germline, CDR1 is MRHNA and CDR2 is SNTAGT.

The chain links TRBV7-3 to TRBJ2-1; possible D gene TRBD2, 6 bases. CDR3 size: 15 residues. Between the trimmed V and J ends, which lost 0 bases and 9 bases, there was a span of 15 bases. The V gene's germline CDR1 is SGHTA and CDR2 FQGTGA. This CDR3 is CASSLTSGGGVEQFF. The CDR3 coding sequence is TGTGCCAGCAGCTTAACGTCTGGGGGAGGTGTTGAGCAGTTCTTC.

This chain connects TRBV5-1 to TRBJ2-5, with TRBD2 identical over 8 bases. The CDR3 sequence is 15 residues long. CDR1 is SGHRS, CDR2 YFSETQ, per germline. The junction had 9 bases not matched to a gene; V was cut back by 4 bases and J by 4 bases. Written as DNA, the CDR3 is TGCGCCAGCAGCATAAGCGGGAGCGGGGTAGAGACCCAGTACTTC. This gives the protein CASSISGSGVETQYF.

The chain employs TRBV29-1 and TRBJ1-6; tentative D call: TRBD1 (5 bases). The germline V gene has CDR1 SQVTM and CDR2 ANQGSEA. V lost 2 bases and J lost 10, with 12 bases in between. CDR3 length equals 13 residues. The CDR3, as DNA: TGCAGCGTTGAAACGGGGGTCGGGTCACCCCTCCACTTT. This gives the protein CSVETGVGSPLHF.

About this clone itself: One end of the junction is discordant with germline, which a read error may explain. V and J are TRBV7-2 and TRBJ2-1, with D possibly matching TRBD1 (5 bases). Germline assignment: CDR1 SGHTA and CDR2 FQGNSA. The CDR3 spans 11 residues. This chain's CDR3 is CASSLKTERFF. CDR3 bases: TGTGCCAGCAGCTTAAAGACAGAGCGGTTCTTC.

The genes are TRBV6-6 and TRBJ2-1; 7 bases are shared with TRBD1. The CDR3 loop spans 15 amino acids. The V gene's germline CDR1 is MNHNY and CDR2 SVGAGI (reference sequence). V shed 7 bases and J 8 bases; nucleotides not matched to a gene: 14. As DNA, the CDR3 is TGTGCCAGCATCCAGGAAACAGGGGCTGTCGATGAGCAGTTCTTC. Encoded protein: CASIQETGAVDEQFF.

V is TRBV19 and J is TRBJ2-1; the D gene is possibly TRBD2 (6 bases). This CDR3 contains 15 residues. Trimming took 7 bases from V and 0 from J, leaving 13 bases between them. Germline V gives CDR1 LNHDA, CDR2 SQIVND (reference sequence). The CDR3 here is CASTLGRCSYNEQFF. The CDR3 DNA follows: TGTGCCAGTACCCTGGGGAGGTGCTCCTACAATGAGCAGTTCTTC.

The chain couples TRBV9 to TRBJ2-5; 7 nucleotides match TRBD2. V dropped 5 bases and J dropped 3; count of bases not matched to a gene: 4. Germline lookup yields CDR1 SGDLS and CDR2 YYNGEE. CDR3 size: 13 residues. The CDR3 is CASSAGTKETQYF. As DNA, the CDR3 is TGTGCCAGCAGTGCCGGGACTAAAGAGACCCAGTACTTC.

This clone is a singleton in its sample. The CDR3 DNA is TGCGCCAGCAGCTTGCGACAGTGGGGCCAGGCCTACACCGGGGAGCTGTTTTTT. Protein: CASSLRQWGQAYTGELFF. The chain carries TRBV5-1 and TRBJ2-2, with D maybe TRBD1 (5 bases). The CDR3 length is 18 residues. Germline V CDR1 and CDR2: SGHRS, YFSETQ. V was pared by 1 base and J by 3 bases, with 19 bases between.

As concerns this clone: This specimen includes other DNA sequences encoding the same CDR3. This chain joins TRBV6-5 and TRBJ1-4, with 9 bases fitting TRBD1. Trimming took 6 bases from V and 8 from J; bases not matched to a gene: 4. CDR1 is MNHEY, CDR2 SVGAGI, per germline. There are 13 residues in the CDR3. CDR3 nucleotides: TGTGCCAGCAGGGACAGGGGTCGGGAAAAACTGTTTTTT. Encoded protein: CASRDRGREKLFF.

On this clone itself: A far larger clone differs by one base, so this is likely a read error. The chain carries TRBV14 and TRBJ2-7; the match to TRBD1 covers 7 bases. CDR1 is SGHDN and CDR2 is FVKESK in the germline V gene. There are 16 residues in the CDR3. Here the CDR3 reads CASSQAPTGWNSPLHF. The CDR3, as DNA: TGTGCCAGCAGCCAAGCCCCGACAGGGTGGAATTCACCCCTCCACTTC.

The rearrangement joins TRBV13 to TRBJ1-1; TRBD1 matches 8 bases. The CDR3 loop spans 14 amino acids. The V and J ends lost 5 bases and 6 bases, in that order; junction bases with no gene match: 8. The germline V gene has CDR1 PRHDT and CDR2 FYEKMQ (reference sequence). The CDR3: CASSEGGTGPEAFF. In DNA form, the CDR3 reads TGTGCCAGCAGCGAAGGGGGGACAGGACCTGAAGCTTTCTTT.

The chain recombines TRBV2 with TRBJ2-5; TRBD2 might be the D (7 bases). The J call is in doubt because the DNA end fits TRBJ2-7 better. This CDR3 comprises 18 residues. Looked up from germline, CDR1 is SNHLY and CDR2 is FYNNEI. The CDR3 region is CASRYRVRGSAGAYEQYF. DNA of the CDR3: TGTGCCAGCAGATACAGGGTTCGAGGTTCGGCGGGAGCCTACGAGCAGTACTTC.

The rearrangement joins TRBV9 to TRBJ1-3; TRBD1 might be the D (5 bases). The CDR3 spans 16 residues. The V gene's germline CDR1 is SGDLS and CDR2 YYNGEE. The V gene lost 0 bases and the J gene lost 0 bases, with 10 bases spanning the gap. CDR3 sequence (DNA): TGTGCCAGCAGCGTAGTTGACAGCAGCTCTGGAAACACCATATATTTT. Protein sequence: CASSVVDSSSGNTIYF. The variable domain in full, with the rest retrieved from reference TRBV9 and TRBJ1-3, is DSGVTQTPKHLITATGQRVTLRCSPRSGDLSVYWYQQSLDQGLQFLIQYYNGEERAKGNILERFSAQQFPDLHSELNLSSLELGDSALYFCASSVVDSSSGNTIYFGEGSWLTVV.

This clone was picked up one time. The rearrangement links TRBV9 to TRBJ2-7, with D hard to call. Trimming cost V 3 bases and J 0 bases, with 10 bases left between them. The CDR3 runs 14 residues. The germline gives CDR1 SGDLS, CDR2 YYNGEE. In DNA, the CDR3 is TGTGCCAGCAGCGAACAGCCTTCCTCCTACGAGCAGTACTTC. The encoded protein is CASSEQPSSYEQYF.

The genes are TRBV10-3 and TRBJ1-3, with D unresolved. The CDR3 is 16 amino acids. Per the germline V gene, CDR1 is ENHRY and CDR2 is SYGVKD. V shed 6 bases and J shed 4 bases, with 19 bases lying between them. As DNA, the CDR3 is TGTGCCATCAGCCGCGGTCGGGGAATATCGGGAAACACCATATATTTT. This gives the protein CAISRGRGISGNTIYF.

The CDR3 nucleotides are TGCGCCTCCAAATTCTGTAGCTCTGGAAACACCATATATTTT. Translating gives CASKFCSSGNTIYF. The V gene is TRBV23-1, the J gene TRBJ1-3; D remains unclear. TRBV23-1 is an ORF, and what it does is uncertain. This CDR3 region has 14 residues. Between the trimmed V and J ends, which lost 11 bases and 0 bases, there was a span of 14 bases.

This chain joins TRBV30 and TRBJ1-2; TRBD1 is a possible D gene (6 bases). Trimming removed 1 base at V and 3 bases at J, with 12 bases between. The CDR3 loop spans 14 amino acids. Per germline, CDR1 GTSNPN and CDR2 SVGIG (reference sequence). CDR3 residues: CAWSGLGGHYGYTF. CDR3 nucleotide sequence: TGTGCCTGGAGTGGGTTGGGGGGGCACTATGGCTACACCTTC.

The chain uses TRBV5-1 and TRBJ1-1, with D possibly TRBD1 on 6 matching bases. This CDR3 has 14 residues. The V gene's germline CDR1 is SGHRS and CDR2 YFSETQ. V gave up 0 bases and J gave up 0 bases, with 6 bases separating them. The CDR3 sequence is CASSLGGLNTEAFF. The CDR3 DNA is TGCGCCAGCAGCTTGGGGGGGCTGAACACTGAAGCTTTCTTT.

The chain carries TRBV6-4 and TRBJ2-3; possibly TRBD2 for D (6 bases). The CDR3 has 18 residues. Germline V gene lookup returns CDR1 MRHNA and CDR2 SNTAGT. The V end lost 2 bases, the J end lost 2 bases, and 20 bases lay between the germline ends. Here the CDR3 reads CASSDKAIGRGSTDTQYF. The CDR3 DNA reads as TGTGCCAGCAGTGACAAAGCTATCGGGCGGGGATCCACAGATACGCAGTATTTT.

This sequence joins TRBV7-9 and TRBJ2-1; D is perhaps TRBD2 (6 bases). Between the trimmed V and J ends, which lost 5 bases and 2 bases, there was a span of 19 bases. This CDR3 has 17 residues. Germline values: CDR1 SEHNR, CDR2 FQNEAQ (reference sequence). CDR3 coding DNA: TGTGCCAGCAGCCCCTTTGGAGCGGGTCAAGCCTACAATGAGCAGTTCTTC. Residues: CASSPFGAGQAYNEQFF.

The chain is built from TRBV27 and TRBJ1-1; weak D call: TRBD1 (5 bases). Germline CDR1 and CDR2: MNHEY and SMNVEV (reference sequence). The CDR3 totals 12 residues. Trimming pared 8 bases from V and 6 bases from J, leaving 13 bases between. The CDR3 region has the DNA TGTGCCAGCCGAAGGGGAGGGGCTGAAGCTTTCTTT. Translated, it gives CASRRGGAEAFF.

The J gene is TRBJ2-3, the V gene TRBV9; tentatively, D is TRBD2 (5 bases). V gave up 2 bases and J gave up 6 bases, with 16 bases separating them. The CDR3 runs 15 residues. Germline CDR1 and CDR2: SGDLS and YYNGEE. CDR3 protein: CASSVQGSGWDTQYF. The CDR3 DNA reads TGTGCCAGCAGCGTTCAAGGGTCGGGGTGGGATACGCAGTATTTT. Combining the CDR3 with reference TRBV9 and TRBJ2-3 gives the whole variable domain DSGVTQTPKHLITATGQRVTLRCSPRSGDLSVYWYQQSLDQGLQFLIQYYNGEERAKGNILERFSAQQFPDLHSELNLSSLELGDSALYFCASSVQGSGWDTQYFGPGTRLTVL.